A single sample is the source of the 32 T cell receptor beta chains below, sequenced in a study of shared clonotypes between healthy human individuals. Terminally differentiated effector memory CD45RA+ cells were excluded by CCR7 positive selection of CD45RO-negative cells. Sequencing was performed with immunoSEQ multiplex PCR; in TCRdb, only in-frame clones are kept and a portion is missing. The sample holds around 650,000 clones, roughly 96% seen once. The sequencing input was naive CD8+ T cells sorted from blood. The origin of the receptors is a woman in her twenties or thirties in good health.

The rearrangement joins TRBV6-5 to TRBJ2-7, with D uncertain. Germline loops: CDR1 MNHEY, CDR2 SVGAGI. The CDR3 totals 11 residues. The germline V and J ends were trimmed by 7 bases and 6 bases, with 10 bases remaining between them. Written as DNA, the CDR3 is TGTGCCAGCAAAACCCTGGGCGAGCAGTACTTC. This translates into CASKTLGEQYF.

The chain joins TRBV28 to TRBJ2-2; D remains unclear. CDR3 length: 14 residues. Deletions cut 2 bases from V and 4 bases from J, with 8 bases between. CDR1 and CDR2 from the germline V gene are MDHEN and SYDVKM. CDR3: CASSLGVSTGELFF. In DNA, the CDR3 is TGTGCCAGCAGTTTAGGGGTCTCCACCGGGGAGCTGTTTTTT.

The genes are TRBV10-2 and TRBJ2-2; D is undetermined. Germline CDR1 reads WSHSY; CDR2 reads SAAADI. Deletions cut 10 bases from V and 9 bases from J, with 18 bases between. The CDR3 contains 13 residues. DNA for the CDR3: TGCGCCACATCAGTCGCCTGGTGGAGGGAGCTGTTTTTT. Its protein product is CATSVAWWRELFF.

V is TRBV7-8 and J is TRBJ2-1, with 9 bases aligning to TRBD2. CDR1 and CDR2 from the germline V gene are SGHVS and FQNEAQ. V lost 5 bases to trimming and J lost 7 bases; unmatched junction nucleotides: 9. The CDR3 is 15 residues long. The CDR3 DNA is TGTGCCAGCAGCCCCTGGGCGGGAGGGCCGAATGAGCAGTTCTTC. It translates to CASSPWAGGPNEQFF.

Here the CDR3 reads CASNPGPGQSVYEQYF. CDR3 DNA: TGTGCCAGCAACCCCGGGCCGGGACAGAGTGTCTACGAGCAGTACTTC. V and J are TRBV27 and TRBJ2-7; 7 positions match TRBD1. Trimming took 7 bases from V and 3 from J; bases not matched to a gene: 15. Germline V gives CDR1 MNHEY, CDR2 SMNVEV (reference sequence). The CDR3 loop spans 16 amino acids.

This clone came up once. The chain uses TRBV27 and TRBJ1-1; D not resolved. Trimming took off 0 bases at V and 0 bases at J, with 11 bases between the two ends. Germline V gives CDR1 MNHEY, CDR2 SMNVEV (reference sequence). CDR3 length equals 16 residues. The CDR3 loop reads CASSLSVGDLNTEAFF. DNA of the CDR3: TGTGCCAGCAGTTTATCGGTTGGGGATTTGAACACTGAAGCTTTCTTT.

The chain combines TRBV7-9 with TRBJ2-7; TRBD1 matches at 7 bases. Germline V gene data show CDR1 as SEHNR and CDR2 as FQNEAQ (reference sequence). Unmatched junction bases numbered 7, after V lost 8 bases and J lost 3 bases. The CDR3 loop spans 13 amino acids. The CDR3 DNA is TGTGCCAGCGGGACGGCAGGGGGCTACGAGCAGTACTTC. This sequence encodes CASGTAGGYEQYF.

V and J are TRBV29-1 and TRBJ2-1; 9 bases fit TRBD2. Unmatched junction bases numbered 9, after V lost 5 bases and J lost 1 base. The CDR3 loop spans 16 amino acids. Germline CDR1 and CDR2: SQVTM and ANQGSEA. The CDR3 spells CSVNLAGAISYNEQFF. The CDR3 nucleotides read TGCAGCGTTAATTTAGCGGGAGCTATTTCCTACAATGAGCAGTTCTTC.

In its sample, this clone was seen once. The chain employs TRBV29-1 and TRBJ2-1; D tentatively fits TRBD1 or TRBD2 (6 bases each). CDR1 is SQVTM and CDR2 is ANQGSEA in the germline V gene. V lost 3 bases, J lost 8 bases, and 17 bases lay in between. CDR3 length equals 14 residues. The CDR3 protein is CSVEGGPENYEQFF. The CDR3 DNA reads as TGCAGCGTTGAGGGGGGCCCGGAGAACTATGAGCAGTTCTTC.

In its sample, this clone was seen once. V and J are TRBV2 and TRBJ2-5; 10 bases are a match to TRBD1. The J call is uncertain, as TRBJ2-7 better fits the DNA end. Looked up from germline, CDR1 is SNHLY and CDR2 is FYNNEI. The CDR3 spans 15 residues. The CDR3 sequence is CASRMVRDRGHEQYF. CDR3 nucleotides: TGTGCCAGCAGGATGGTCCGGGACAGGGGCCACGAGCAGTACTTC.

The rearrangement links TRBV9 to TRBJ2-2; TRBD1 matches at 7 bases. Germline loops: CDR1 SGDLS, CDR2 YYNGEE. The CDR3 is made up of 15 amino acids. V was clipped by 6 bases and J by 1 base; unmatched bases: 6. DNA for the CDR3: TGTGCCAGCACCCCCCGGACAGGGAACACCGGGGAGCTGTTTTTT. Its translation: CASTPRTGNTGELFF.

This clone was detected only a few times. This chain uses TRBV28 with TRBJ1-5, with a possible D match to TRBD1 (6 bases). V was shortened by 6 bases and J by 5 bases, with 11 bases between the two germline ends. CDR1 and CDR2 (germline): MDHEN, SYDVKM. The CDR3 loop spans 13 amino acids. The CDR3, as DNA: TGTGCCAGCAGGGTACAGGGTGATCAGCCCCAGCATTTT. It codes for CASRVQGDQPQHF.

V and J are TRBV4-1 and TRBJ2-7; 9 nucleotides agree with TRBD2. The CDR3 consists of 15 residues. The V gene end was trimmed by 11 bases and the J gene end by 12 bases; junction bases not matched to a gene: 23. Germline values: CDR1 MGHRA, CDR2 YSYEKL. CDR3 bases: TGCGCCTGGGGGGGTCGGGGTAGCGGGAGAATTTCCCCGTACTTC. Encoded protein: CAWGGRGSGRISPYF.

V and J are TRBV7-9 and TRBJ2-3; D gene ambiguous. The CDR3 extends over 14 amino acids. The V gene's germline CDR1 is SEHNR and CDR2 FQNEAQ (reference sequence). Trimming removed 2 bases from V and 0 bases from J, with 6 bases in between. This CDR3 reads CASSLLWSTDTQYF. DNA of the CDR3: TGTGCCAGCAGCTTACTATGGAGCACAGATACGCAGTATTTT.

V usage is TRBV5-1 and J usage is TRBJ2-3; a weak D match, TRBD2 (5 bases). Germline values: CDR1 SGHRS, CDR2 YFSETQ. CDR3 size: 18 residues. V shed 2 bases and J shed 0 bases, with 19 bases lying between them. The CDR3 protein is CASSFLQASTDSTDTQYF. Here the CDR3 DNA reads TGCGCCAGCAGCTTCCTCCAGGCTAGCACCGATAGCACAGATACGCAGTATTTT.

The gene calls are TRBV9 and TRBJ2-1, with D perhaps TRBD2 (5 bases). Germline assignment: CDR1 SGDLS and CDR2 YYNGEE. The CDR3 has 15 amino acids. V was clipped by 0 bases and J by 1 base, with 8 bases between them. The CDR3 DNA reads TGTGCCAGCAGCGTAGTAGCGACATCCTACAATGAGCAGTTCTTC. It is translated as CASSVVATSYNEQFF.

The V and J genes are TRBV27 and TRBJ2-1; no firm D call. The germline CDR1 and CDR2 sequences are MNHEY and SMNVEV (reference sequence). Between the trimmed V and J ends, which lost 5 bases and 4 bases, there was a span of 9 bases. This CDR3 comprises 13 residues. As DNA, the CDR3 is TGTGCCAGCAGTCCCCTCCTATACAATGAGCAGTTCTTC. This translates into CASSPLLYNEQFF.

This chain connects TRBV19 to TRBJ1-1, with unresolved D. The CDR3 runs to 12 residues. Deletions cut 0 bases from V and 8 bases from J, with 7 bases between. Germline CDR1 is LNHDA and CDR2 is SQIVND (reference sequence). This chain's CDR3 is CASSIDLSEAFF. The CDR3 nucleotides read TGTGCCAGTAGTATAGATCTCTCCGAAGCTTTCTTT.

This clone was counted a single time. This sequence joins TRBV15 and TRBJ2-1; 8 nucleotides match TRBD1. Looked up from germline, CDR1 is LNHNV and CDR2 is YYDKDF (reference sequence). The CDR3 contains 18 residues. Unmatched junction bases numbered 11, after V lost 0 bases and J lost 4 bases. Here the CDR3 reads CATSRDVKDRALYNEQFF. The DNA for the CDR3 is TGTGCCACCAGCAGAGACGTGAAGGACAGGGCTTTATACAATGAGCAGTTCTTC.

The rearrangement links TRBV9 to TRBJ1-1, with D possibly matching TRBD1 (5 bases). V was trimmed by 0 bases and J by 1 base, leaving 13 bases between them. This CDR3 contains 16 residues. CDR1 and CDR2 from the germline V gene are SGDLS and YYNGEE. The CDR3 here is CASSVVPRGGNTEAFF. Written as DNA, the CDR3 is TGTGCCAGCAGCGTAGTCCCACGGGGGGGGAACACTGAAGCTTTCTTT.

J is TRBJ2-1 and V is TRBV11-2, with 10 positions matching TRBD2. The CDR3 covers 14 residues. Looked up from germline, CDR1 is SGHAT and CDR2 is FQNNGV. V trimming: 4 bases; J trimming: 7 bases; junction bases outside the gene matches: 4. The CDR3 DNA sequence: TGTGCCAGCAGCTCTAGCGGGAGCTTAAATGAGCAGTTCTTC. Encoded protein: CASSSSGSLNEQFF.

The genes are TRBV10-1 and TRBJ2-3; D not resolved. Germline V lookup: CDR1 WNHNN, CDR2 SYGVQD (reference sequence). V lost 0 bases to trimming and J lost 5 bases, with 9 bases between them. This CDR3 is 14 amino acids long. Here the CDR3 reads CASSESYLKDTQYF. In DNA, the CDR3 is TGCGCCAGCAGTGAGTCGTACCTCAAAGATACGCAGTATTTT.

The CDR3 region is CASSVAGQGSTEAFF. CDR3 DNA sequence: TGTGCCAGCAGCGTAGCGGGACAGGGGAGCACTGAAGCTTTCTTT. The chain recombines TRBV9 with TRBJ1-1, with 10 bases identical to TRBD1. Germline V lookup: CDR1 SGDLS, CDR2 YYNGEE. V was pared by 0 bases and J by 4 bases, with 3 bases of the junction left unmatched. This CDR3 is built from 15 residues.

In nucleotides, the CDR3 is TGTGCTAGTGGTCCCGGGGGTTACGAGCAGTACTTC. Translating gives CASGPGGYEQYF. This sequence joins TRBV12-5 and TRBJ2-7; tentative D call: TRBD2 (6 bases). The V gene lost 5 bases and the J gene lost 4 bases, with 9 bases spanning the gap. The CDR3 covers 12 residues. CDR1 is LGHNT, CDR2 FRNRAP, per germline.

The chain is built from TRBV10-2 and TRBJ2-5, with 12 nucleotides matching TRBD1. Germline-derived CDR1 and CDR2 are WSHSY and SAAADI. Trimming removed 8 bases from V and 5 bases from J; junction bases left unmatched: 6. The CDR3 is 14 residues long. CDR3 in DNA: TGCGCCAGCCGGCGGGACAGGGGGCCGGAGACCCAGTACTTC. Translating gives CASRRDRGPETQYF.

The genes are TRBV7-9 and TRBJ2-1; D might be TRBD2 (6 bases). CDR1 and CDR2 (germline): SEHNR, FQNEAQ (reference sequence). Trimming shortened V by 5 bases and J by 4 bases, and 12 bases separated the two germline ends. This CDR3 has 14 amino acids. The CDR3 DNA follows: TGTGCCAGCAGCCCTAGACTAGTTTACAATGAGCAGTTCTTC. It codes for CASSPRLVYNEQFF. Based on the CDR3 plus reference TRBV7-9 and TRBJ2-1, the full variable domain is DTGVSQNPRHKITKRGQNVTFRCDPISEHNRLYWYRQTLGQGPEFLTYFQNEAQLEKSRLLSDRFSAERPKGSFSTLEIQRTEQGDSAMYLCASSPRLVYNEQFFGPGTRLTVL.

V and J are TRBV7-9 and TRBJ2-7, with TRBD2 matching 9 bases. The CDR3 is made up of 14 amino acids. The germline CDR1 and CDR2 sequences are SEHNR and FQNEAQ (reference sequence). The V gene end was trimmed by 4 bases and the J gene end by 5 bases; junction bases not matched to a gene: 6. CDR3 residues: CASSWTSENDEQYF. DNA for the CDR3: TGTGCCAGCAGCTGGACTAGCGAAAACGACGAGCAGTACTTC.

The V and J genes are TRBV27 and TRBJ1-5, with TRBD1 matching over 7 bases. There are 17 residues in the CDR3. The junction had 16 bases not matched to a gene; V was cut back by 6 bases and J by 5 bases. Germline lookup yields CDR1 MNHEY and CDR2 SMNVEV (reference sequence). CDR3 amino acids: CASSHTPRGEKDQPQHF. The CDR3 bases are TGTGCCAGCAGCCATACCCCCAGGGGGGAAAAGGATCAGCCCCAGCATTTT.

This clone was seen only once. The chain has TRBV28 and TRBJ2-5; 7 bases match TRBD2. Germline V gene lookup returns CDR1 MDHEN and CDR2 SYDVKM. The trim removed 3 bases at V and 3 bases at J, leaving 4 bases unmatched. CDR3 length: 14 residues. The CDR3 loop is CASSFMLAEETQYF. The CDR3 DNA reads as TGTGCCAGCAGTTTTATGCTAGCGGAAGAGACCCAGTACTTC. The full variable domain, its missing parts supplied by reference TRBV28 and TRBJ2-5, is DVKVTQSSRYLVKRTGEKVFLECVQDMDHENMFWYRQDPGLGLRLIYFSYDVKMKEKGDIPEGYSVSREKKERFSLILESASTNQTSMYLCASSFMLAEETQYFGPGTRLLVL.

CDR3 nucleotides: TGTGCCAGCAGCTTGGAGGTGGGCAGCTTCAATCAGCCCCAGCATTTT. Protein sequence: CASSLEVGSFNQPQHF. The J gene is TRBJ1-5, the V gene TRBV5-8, with D unclear. Germline V gene sequence: CDR1 SGHTS, CDR2 YDEGEE. V was trimmed by 0 bases and J by 3 bases, leaving 13 bases between them. The CDR3 runs 16 residues.

This chain connects TRBV13 to TRBJ2-1; no firm D call. Germline CDR1 is PRHDT and CDR2 is FYEKMQ (reference sequence). The CDR3 spans 15 residues. The V end was cut by 0 bases, the J end by 2 bases, with 8 bases between. The CDR3 region has the DNA TGTGCCAGCAGCTTAGGGGTCCTAACCTACAATGAGCAGTTCTTC. Protein product: CASSLGVLTYNEQFF.

This rearrangement joins TRBV7-8 to TRBJ2-7, with D unresolved. The V gene's germline CDR1 is SGHVS and CDR2 FQNEAQ. Trimming took off 5 bases at V and 2 bases at J, with 7 bases between the two ends. CDR3 length: 12 residues. The CDR3 bases are TGTGCCAGCAGCAGCCCTGCCTACGAGCAGTACTTC. Its translation: CASSSPAYEQYF.